The 26 T cell receptor beta chains reported below all come from one sample, sequenced in a study of radiotherapy plus CTLA-4 blockade in lung cancer. The table came from immunoSEQ multiplex PCR; TCRdb's copy has only in-frame clones and leaves some out. The sample has about 62,000 clones; around 77% are singletons. The sequences come from peripheral blood, collected from a patient treated with radiotherapy plus ipilimumab. The receptors come from a human donor with non-small cell lung cancer who had a complete response to radiotherapy plus ipilimumab.

The rearrangement uses TRBV5-1 and TRBJ2-2; 9 bases are a match to TRBD1. The CDR3 is made up of 14 amino acids. With 4 bases clipped from V and 5 bases from J, the junction kept 3 bases outside the gene matches. CDR1 is SGHRS, CDR2 YFSETQ, per germline. The CDR3 nucleotides read TGCGCCAGCAGCGGGACAGGGTTGACCGGGGAGCTGTTTTTT. Encoded protein: CASSGTGLTGELFF. Using reference TRBV5-1 and TRBJ2-2 for the parts outside the CDR3, the full variable domain is KAGVTQTPRYLIKTRGQQVTLSCSPISGHRSVSWYQQTPGQGLQFLFEYFSETQRNKGNFPGRFSGRQFSNSRSEMNVSTLELGDSALYLCASSGTGLTGELFFGEGSRLTVL.

V usage is TRBV27 and J usage is TRBJ1-1; 7 nucleotides align to TRBD1. V shed 5 bases, J shed 1 base, and the junction held 19 bases outside the gene matches. This CDR3 comprises 19 residues. Germline CDR1 MNHEY, CDR2 SMNVEV (reference sequence). CDR3 sequence reads: CASSPIWGQGVGWNTEAFF. CDR3 DNA: TGTGCCAGCAGTCCGATCTGGGGCCAGGGGGTAGGGTGGAACACTGAAGCTTTCTTT.

This clone has just a few counts. The chain is built from TRBV28 and TRBJ2-4; TRBD1 matches 7 bases. CDR1 and CDR2 (germline): MDHEN, SYDVKM. This CDR3 is built from 15 residues. V dropped 6 bases and J dropped 7; count of bases not matched to a gene: 12. CDR3 region: CASRGAQGKVNIQYF. The CDR3 region has the DNA TGTGCCAGCAGGGGAGCACAGGGGAAAGTGAACATTCAGTACTTC. Full variable domain (rest looked up from reference TRBV28 and TRBJ2-4): DVKVTQSSRYLVKRTGEKVFLECVQDMDHENMFWYRQDPGLGLRLIYFSYDVKMKEKGDIPEGYSVSREKKERFSLILESASTNQTSMYLCASRGAQGKVNIQYFGAGTRLSVL.

This chain links TRBV14 with TRBJ2-2; D unresolved. V lost 4 bases, J lost 1 base, and 10 bases lay in between. CDR3 length: 15 residues. Germline CDR1 is SGHDN and CDR2 is FVKESK. CDR3 nucleotide sequence: TGTGCCAGCAGCCGTATAACGGGGAACACCGGGGAGCTGTTTTTT. The encoded protein is CASSRITGNTGELFF.

This chain uses TRBV11-3 with TRBJ2-3; TRBD2 agrees at 7 bases. Germline V lookup: CDR1 SGHNT, CDR2 YENEEA. The CDR3 is 15 residues long. V was pared by 4 bases and J by 0 bases, with 4 bases of the junction left unmatched. DNA for the CDR3: TGTGCCAGCAGCTCGGGGCGGGGGAGCACAGATACGCAGTATTTT. This codes for CASSSGRGSTDTQYF.

The gene calls are TRBV9 and TRBJ1-5; 9 bases are a match to TRBD1. Germline CDR1 SGDLS, CDR2 YYNGEE. J gave up 4 bases and V 4 bases, and 6 bases lay outside the gene matches. The CDR3 is 15 residues long. The DNA for the CDR3 is TGTGCCAGCAGCCCGGGACAGGGTGGTAATCAGCCCCAGCATTTT. The encoded protein is CASSPGQGGNQPQHF.

The V gene is TRBV9, the J gene TRBJ2-1; 8 nucleotides agree with TRBD2. J was trimmed by 12 bases and V by 0 bases; bases with no gene match: 8. The germline gives CDR1 SGDLS, CDR2 YYNGEE. CDR3 length: 14 residues. The DNA of the CDR3 is TGTGCCAGCAGCGTAGTTGGTAGCGGGATAGGGCAGTTCTTC. This codes for CASSVVGSGIGQFF.

This chain joins TRBV7-9 and TRBJ1-6; 8 nucleotides match TRBD1. The V gene's germline CDR1 is SEHNR and CDR2 FQNEAQ (reference sequence). V trimming: 5 bases; J trimming: 9 bases; junction bases outside the gene matches: 9. This CDR3 is 15 amino acids long. The CDR3 sequence: CASSLQTGGGSPLHF. In DNA form, the CDR3 reads TGTGCCAGCAGCCTTCAAACAGGGGGAGGTTCACCCCTCCACTTT.

J is TRBJ1-2 and V is TRBV5-8; 7 bases fit TRBD1. V shed 4 bases and J 2 bases; nucleotides not matched to a gene: 8. CDR1 and CDR2 (germline): SGHTS, YDEGEE. The CDR3 covers 15 residues. The CDR3 nucleotides are TGTGCCAGCAGCGCAATATACAGGGGCAACTATGGCTACACCTTC. Its protein is CASSAIYRGNYGYTF. The variable domain in full, with the rest retrieved from reference TRBV5-8 and TRBJ1-2, is EAGVTQSPTHLIKTRGQQATLRCSPISGHTSVYWYQQALGLGLQFLLWYDEGEERNRGNFPPRFSGRQFPNYSSELNVNALELEDSALYLCASSAIYRGNYGYTFGSGTRLTVV.

The rearrangement links TRBV6-5 to TRBJ2-4, with TRBD1 matching over 7 bases. Germline assignment: CDR1 MNHEY and CDR2 SVGAGI. The CDR3 consists of 13 residues. The J segment lost 9 bases and the V segment lost 5 bases, leaving 7 bases of the junction unmatched. The CDR3 reads CASSTGVQGIQYF. CDR3 coding DNA: TGTGCCAGCAGTACAGGGGTACAGGGCATTCAGTACTTC.

This sequence joins TRBV6-5 and TRBJ1-1, with D maybe TRBD1 (5 bases). The CDR3 runs to 13 residues. Trimming pared 4 bases from V and 6 bases from J, leaving 12 bases between. CDR1 is MNHEY, CDR2 SVGAGI, per germline. The CDR3 coding sequence is TGTGCCAGCAGTTCTAGTCAGGGCCCTGAAGCTTTCTTT. Its translation: CASSSSQGPEAFF.

CDR3 loop: CASRGHSNEKLFF. In DNA, the CDR3 is TGTGCCAGCAGAGGACACAGTAATGAAAAACTGTTTTTT. This chain joins TRBV27 and TRBJ1-4; TRBD1 is a possible D gene (5 bases). This CDR3 contains 13 residues. Germline V gives CDR1 MNHEY, CDR2 SMNVEV (reference sequence). V lost 6 bases to trimming and J lost 4 bases, with 9 bases between them.

V is TRBV7-2 and J is TRBJ2-1; 9 bases are a match to TRBD2. Unmatched junction bases numbered 15, after V lost 5 bases and J lost 7 bases. From germline, CDR1 is SGHTA and CDR2 FQGNSA. The CDR3 is 17 residues long. The CDR3 region has the DNA TGTGCCAGCAGCCCCGGGGGCGGGGGGGCTCTTAGAAATGAGCAGTTCTTC. Translation gives CASSPGGGGALRNEQFF.

V is TRBV10-1 and J is TRBJ2-5; 10 bases align to TRBD2. TRBJ2-7 matches the DNA end more closely, so the J call is doubtful. The CDR3 extends over 16 amino acids. Germline V lookup: CDR1 WNHNN, CDR2 SYGVQD (reference sequence). CDR3 in amino acids: CASSESSLAGVHEQYF. Here the CDR3 DNA reads TGCGCCAGCAGTGAGTCGAGTCTAGCGGGAGTCCACGAGCAGTACTTC.

This rearrangement joins TRBV29-1 to TRBJ2-1; the D is unclear. The germline gives CDR1 SQVTM, CDR2 ANQGSEA. V lost 4 bases and J 4 bases, leaving 5 bases between the germline ends. The CDR3 is 11 residues long. CDR3 region: CSVVRYNEQFF. CDR3 DNA sequence: TGCAGCGTTGTGAGATACAATGAGCAGTTCTTC.

The chain recombines TRBV19 with TRBJ2-7, with 12 positions matching TRBD2. This CDR3 has 15 residues. Germline V gene data show CDR1 as LNHDA and CDR2 as SQIVND (reference sequence). V lost 4 bases and J lost 4; bases outside the gene matches: 5. CDR3 region: CASSRTSGEVYEQYF. DNA of the CDR3: TGTGCCAGTAGTAGGACTAGCGGGGAGGTTTACGAGCAGTACTTC.

The chain uses TRBV29-1 and TRBJ1-2, with a possible D match to TRBD1 (6 bases). This CDR3 is built from 14 residues. Trimming removed 7 bases from V and 2 bases from J, with 17 bases in between. Germline V gives CDR1 SQVTM, CDR2 ANQGSEA. The CDR3 spells CSARTGRSNYGYTF. The CDR3 DNA follows: TGCAGCGCGAGAACAGGGCGATCAAACTATGGCTACACCTTC.

This chain uses TRBV5-1 with TRBJ1-2, with 8 bases matching TRBD1. The CDR3 has 14 amino acids. Losses at the gene ends were 0 bases for V and 5 bases for J; bases not matched to a gene: 3. Germline CDR1 SGHRS, CDR2 YFSETQ. The CDR3 region has the DNA TGCGCCAGCAGCTTGGATCAGGGGGCGTATGGCTACACCTTC. This encodes CASSLDQGAYGYTF.

This clone was seen a handful of times. This chain joins TRBV18 and TRBJ1-2, with a possible D match to TRBD1 (5 bases). Trimming took off 3 bases at V and 7 bases at J, with 24 bases between the two ends. CDR3 length: 17 residues. Germline CDR1 and CDR2: KGHSH and LQKENI. DNA for the CDR3: TGTGCCAGCTCACCCACGTTTTTGCGAAGGCAGGGATCTGGCTACACCTTC. Translating gives CASSPTFLRRQGSGYTF.

The chain is built from TRBV7-9 and TRBJ2-5; D may be TRBD1 (5 bases). The J call is uncertain, as TRBJ2-7 better fits the DNA end. Germline V CDR1 and CDR2: SEHNR, FQNEAQ (reference sequence). The CDR3 consists of 15 residues. CDR3 bases: TGTGCCAGCAGCTTAGGGCAGGGTGGTTCCTACGAGCAGTACTTC. This encodes CASSLGQGGSYEQYF.

This clone was found a few times. CDR3 DNA sequence: TGCGCCAGCAGCATCAACACAGATACGCAGTATTTT. It translates to CASSINTDTQYF. This sequence joins TRBV5-1 and TRBJ2-3; D is undetermined. This CDR3 contains 12 residues. Germline V gene sequence: CDR1 SGHRS, CDR2 YFSETQ. Trimming left V 4 bases short and J 2 bases short, with 5 bases between.

In nucleotides, the CDR3 is TGTGCCAGCAGCTCTTACCAAGAGACCCAGTACTTC. Its protein is CASSSYQETQYF. V and J are TRBV9 and TRBJ2-5; D not certain. This CDR3 comprises 12 residues. Germline V lookup: CDR1 SGDLS, CDR2 YYNGEE. V was pared by 4 bases and J by 0 bases, with 4 bases between.

In its sample, this clone was seen a few times. This chain uses TRBV11-3 with TRBJ2-1; D gene ambiguous. Germline CDR1 is SGHNT and CDR2 is YENEEA. V lost 5 bases to trimming and J lost 7 bases, with 6 bases between them. The CDR3 runs 11 residues. CDR3 amino acids: CASSLTNEQFF. In DNA form, the CDR3 reads TGTGCCAGCAGCCTGACTAATGAGCAGTTCTTC.

The rearrangement links TRBV6-5 to TRBJ2-2, with D perhaps matching TRBD1 (6 bases). Germline V CDR1 and CDR2: MNHEY, SVGAGI. V lost 6 bases and J 1 base, leaving 12 bases between the germline ends. This CDR3 has 15 amino acids. The CDR3 loop reads CASRTGTKNTGELFF. In DNA form, the CDR3 reads TGTGCCAGCAGAACCGGGACAAAGAACACCGGGGAGCTGTTTTTT.

The sample holds a few counts of this clone. The rearrangement uses TRBV18 and TRBJ1-4; D gene uncertain. The V gene lost 5 bases and the J gene lost 3 bases, with 7 bases spanning the gap. Germline V gene data show CDR1 as KGHSH and CDR2 as LQKENI. The CDR3 spans 13 residues. In DNA form, the CDR3 reads TGTGCCAGCTCATCTTATGCTAATGAAAAACTGTTTTTT. As protein: CASSSYANEKLFF.

This clone was observed a single time. The chain carries TRBV18 and TRBJ2-1, with 13 bases that match TRBD2. The CDR3 loop spans 14 amino acids. V lost 3 bases, J lost 11 bases, and 4 bases stayed unmatched. Germline-derived CDR1 and CDR2 are KGHSH and LQKENI. CDR3 loop: CASSPPGLAGKQFF. DNA of the CDR3: TGTGCCAGCTCACCCCCGGGACTAGCGGGAAAGCAGTTCTTC.